The present T cell receptor beta chain was sequenced within a study of T-cell reconstitution after alpha-beta-depleted transplantation in children. Notes on the study in general: Alpha-beta T cells about two months after transplant reportedly derived from several hundred expanded graft clones. The study traced high day-60 TCRbeta diversity in some patients to surviving recipient T cells and thymic progenitors. Newly produced T cells mostly accounted for T-cell counts and diversity one year post-transplant.

Unique molecular identifiers were built into the TCRbeta library. TCRdb reprocessed the PCR reads with MiXCR, giving one entry per CDR3 protein. The data hold 670,000 or so distinct CDR3 sequences, with around 13% observed a single time. Worth noting for this clonotype: The antigen is unknown.

This TCR derives from a girl aged 2-15 years with congenital amegakaryocytic thrombocytopenia, due to receive a stem cell transplant. The sample here was PBMCs, taken before TCRalphabeta/CD19-depleted stem cell transplant.

The CDR3, as DNA: TGTGCCAGCAGGGGGAGTAGAACTGAAGCTTTCTTT. This translates into CASRGSRTEAFF. The V call is TRBV12-3 or TRBV12-4, the J call TRBJ1-1; no clear D. The CDR3 sequence is 12 residues long. With 6 bases removed from V and 5 bases from J, the gap between germline ends came to 10 bases.